This TCR beta chain emerged from a study of immune evolution from preneoplasia to lung adenocarcinoma. Study-wide results and limits: Later-stage lesions seemingly showed higher T cell density and diversity than normal lung.

Patient tissue came from resections in Japan or China, 2014–2017. This clone has just one count. The antigen remains unidentified. Clones were read by immunoSEQ multiplex PCR, and TCRdb kept only the in-frame ones, dropping some. Here the sample spans around 15,000 clones, 75% to 90% being singletons. This TCR was recovered from a person between 70 and 80 years old with invasive lung adenocarcinoma. Source material: FFPE invasive lung adenocarcinoma tissue.

Here the CDR3 reads CASSKTGGGNQPQHF. The DNA for the CDR3 is TGTGCCAGCAGCAAGACAGGGGGCGGCAATCAGCCCCAGCATTTT. V gene TRBV2 combines with J gene TRBJ1-5, with 10 bases identical to TRBD1. The V and J ends lost 6 bases and 2 bases, in that order; junction bases with no gene match: 4. CDR3 length: 15 residues. Germline V gene sequence: CDR1 SNHLY, CDR2 FYNNEI.